The 32 T cell receptor beta chains in this list originate from one sample, sequenced in a study of T cell repertoires in cytomegalovirus infection. TCRdb fed the reads into MiXCR, producing one record per CDR3 protein. The table records fewer than 250,000 distinct CDR3 sequences, 9% to 15% of them present only once. The sequenced sample consisted of PBMCs. These receptors all stem from a human donor in good health (CMV status not recorded). Some clones in this sample may be carry-over from other donors' samples.

This clonotype was detected many times. The chain uses TRBV7-2 and TRBJ1-2, with 8 bases matching TRBD1. The CDR3 loop spans 14 amino acids. V dropped 4 bases and J dropped 6; count of bases not matched to a gene: 7. CDR1 is SGHTA and CDR2 is FQGNSA in the germline V gene. CDR3 in DNA: TGTGCCAGCAGCTCCCAGGGGGCACTACATGGCTACACCTTC. Amino acid sequence: CASSSQGALHGYTF.

This clonotype was seen many times. The chain has TRBV6-1 and TRBJ1-4; the match to TRBD1 covers 8 bases. J lost 2 bases, V lost 6 bases, and 5 bases had no gene match. The CDR3 spans 15 residues. From germline, CDR1 is MNHNS and CDR2 SASEGT. The CDR3 loop is CASRLQGATNEKLFF. The DNA of the CDR3 is TGTGCCAGCAGACTTCAGGGGGCGACTAATGAAAAACTGTTTTTT.

The table lists this clonotype with many counts. The chain combines TRBV28 with TRBJ1-2, with 8 bases matching TRBD1. Germline V gene data show CDR1 as MDHEN and CDR2 as SYDVKM. The ends lost 2 bases at V and 6 bases at J; junction bases unmatched: 17. This CDR3 has 18 residues. CDR3 coding DNA: TGTGCCAGCAGTTTACCAGGGGGCACCCAGTTGGGATCTGATGGCTACACCTTC. Protein: CASSLPGGTQLGSDGYTF.

The chain links TRBV19 to TRBJ1-4; 7 positions match TRBD1. V was clipped by 5 bases and J by 7 bases; unmatched bases: 4. This CDR3 region has 13 residues. The V gene's germline CDR1 is LNHDA and CDR2 SQIVND (reference sequence). The CDR3 loop reads CASSLGTAEKLFF. The CDR3 DNA is TGTGCCAGTAGTCTCGGGACAGCTGAAAAACTGTTTTTT. Full variable domain (outside the CDR3, taken from reference TRBV19 and TRBJ1-4): DGGITQSPKYLFRKEGQNVTLSCEQNLNHDAMYWYRQDPGQGLRLIYYSQIVNDFQKGDIAEGYSVSREKKESFPLTVTSAQKNPTAFYLCASSLGTAEKLFFGSGTQLSVL.

This clonotype came up many times. V usage is TRBV7-2 and J usage is TRBJ1-5, with 10 bases matching TRBD1. V was clipped by 4 bases and J by 1 base; unmatched bases: 1. CDR1 SGHTA and CDR2 FQGNSA come from the germline V gene. The CDR3 consists of 15 residues. The chain's CDR3 is CASSSGQGSNQPQHF. CDR3 coding DNA: TGTGCCAGCAGCTCGGGACAGGGGAGCAATCAGCCCCAGCATTTT. Looking up the rest from reference TRBV7-2 and TRBJ1-5 gives the full variable domain: GAGVSQSPSNKVTEKGKDVELRCDPISGHTALYWYRQSLGQGLEFLIYFQGNSAPDKSGLPSDRFSAERTGGSVSTLTIQRTQQEDSAVYLCASSSGQGSNQPQHFGDGTRLSIL.

This clonotype was picked up many times. The chain employs TRBV6-2 or TRBV6-3 and TRBJ1-1, with unresolved D. Trimming pared 8 bases from V and 0 bases from J, leaving 10 bases between. There are 13 residues in the CDR3. The germline gives CDR1 MNHEY, CDR2 SVGEGT. The CDR3 DNA sequence: TGTGCCAGCCGCAGTGCAGTGAACACTGAAGCTTTCTTT. Its translation is CASRSAVNTEAFF.

This clonotype was recorded at least ten times. V and J are TRBV7-2 and TRBJ1-4; D remains unclear. The germline CDR1 and CDR2 sequences are SGHTA and FQGNSA. The CDR3 loop spans 14 amino acids. Trimming left V 5 bases short and J 5 bases short, with 12 bases between. The DNA for the CDR3 is TGTGCCAGCAGCCTAGGGCTACTGAATGAAAAACTGTTTTTT. Translation gives CASSLGLLNEKLFF.

This clonotype came up many times. This rearrangement joins TRBV7-2 to TRBJ2-5; TRBD1 is a possible D gene (5 bases). The CDR3 is 16 amino acids. Germline values: CDR1 SGHTA, CDR2 FQGNSA. Trimming shortened V by 0 bases and J by 2 bases, and 13 bases separated the two germline ends. This CDR3 is CASSLASVGAQETQYF. For the CDR3, the DNA is TGTGCCAGCAGCTTAGCGTCGGTAGGGGCTCAAGAGACCCAGTACTTC. Looking up the rest from reference TRBV7-2 and TRBJ2-5 gives the full variable domain: GAGVSQSPSNKVTEKGKDVELRCDPISGHTALYWYRQSLGQGLEFLIYFQGNSAPDKSGLPSDRFSAERTGGSVSTLTIQRTQQEDSAVYLCASSLASVGAQETQYFGPGTRLLVL.

The V and J genes are TRBV10-3 and TRBJ2-7; D is undetermined. The V gene's germline CDR1 is ENHRY and CDR2 SYGVKD. The CDR3 is 14 amino acids. Trimming took off 0 bases at V and 7 bases at J, with 13 bases between the two ends. CDR3 nucleotide sequence: TGTGCCATCAGTGAGTCTCCAGGAGTGGGAGAGCAGTACTTC. Its translation: CAISESPGVGEQYF.

This clonotype was observed a few times. The chain employs TRBV4-3 and TRBJ2-1; 7 bases are a match to TRBD2. Germline trimming cut 4 bases from V and 3 bases from J; bases unmatched to any gene: 21. CDR3 length: 20 residues. CDR1 is LGHNA, CDR2 YSLEER, per germline. CDR3 nucleotide sequence: TGCGCCAGCAGCCCGGGGTTAACCGGGGCCTGGGAGGGAGTCTACAATGAGCAGTTCTTC. Amino acid sequence: CASSPGLTGAWEGVYNEQFF.

This clonotype has ten or more counts. CDR3 in amino acids: CASSLQGGESNGYTF. The CDR3 bases are TGTGCCAGCAGCTTGCAGGGGGGGGAAAGTAATGGCTACACCTTC. This chain links TRBV7-3 with TRBJ1-2; TRBD1 matches at 7 bases. This CDR3 is 15 amino acids long. Germline lookup yields CDR1 SGHTA and CDR2 FQGTGA. Trimming at V came to 3 bases and at J to 6 bases, leaving 10 bases not matched to a gene.

This clonotype was seen many times. The rearrangement uses TRBV5-1 and TRBJ2-1, with 7 nucleotides matching TRBD2. Germline CDR1 reads SGHRS; CDR2 reads YFSETQ. The CDR3 length is 16 residues. Unmatched junction bases numbered 9, after V lost 4 bases and J lost 2 bases. CDR3: CASSPLGGGTYNEQFF. CDR3 in DNA: TGCGCCAGCAGCCCCCTGGGGGGGGGGACCTACAATGAGCAGTTCTTC.

The sample holds many counts of this clonotype. The chain recombines TRBV7-2 with TRBJ2-7, with TRBD2 as a possible D gene (5 bases). In germline, CDR1 is SGHTA, CDR2 FQGNSA. V lost 0 bases and J 0 bases, leaving 9 bases between the germline ends. The CDR3 contains 15 residues. The chain's CDR3 is CASSLAPGISYEQYF. Written as DNA, the CDR3 is TGTGCCAGCAGCTTAGCACCGGGGATCTCCTACGAGCAGTACTTC.

This clonotype has a count of ten or more. The chain is built from TRBV14 and TRBJ1-2, with D maybe TRBD1 (5 bases). The CDR3 loop spans 13 amino acids. Germline CDR1 SGHDN, CDR2 FVKESK. Trimming left V 6 bases short and J 4 bases short, with 12 bases between. CDR3 bases: TGTGCCAGCAGTCCGACAGAGGCCTATGGCTACACCTTC. It translates to CASSPTEAYGYTF. Looking up the rest from reference TRBV14 and TRBJ1-2 gives the full variable domain: EAGVTQFPSHSVIEKGQTVTLRCDPISGHDNLYWYRRVMGKEIKFLLHFVKESKQDESGMPNNRFLAERTGGTYSTLKVQPAELEDSGVYFCASSPTEAYGYTFGSGTRLTVV.

Only a few counts were recorded for this clonotype. The V gene is TRBV15, the J gene TRBJ1-1; D is unresolved. Germline-derived CDR1 and CDR2 are LNHNV and YYDKDF (reference sequence). This CDR3 is built from 12 residues. Trimming pared 0 bases from V and 12 bases from J, leaving 11 bases between. The CDR3 DNA is TGTGCCACCAGCAGAGATCGGGCGGTTACTTTCTTT. Protein: CATSRDRAVTFF.

This clonotype was counted at least ten times. The rearrangement links TRBV10-3 to TRBJ2-1; weak D call: TRBD1 (6 bases). The CDR3 contains 13 residues. The V gene lost 10 bases and the J gene lost 8 bases, with 18 bases spanning the gap. The V gene's germline CDR1 is ENHRY and CDR2 SYGVKD. The CDR3 nucleotides are TGTGCCACCACGGGACACATCCCCGATGAGCAGTTCTTC. It yields the protein CATTGHIPDEQFF.

The chain links TRBV5-6 to TRBJ1-1; no reliable D call. The CDR3 is 13 amino acids. With 2 bases removed from V and 3 bases from J, the gap between germline ends came to 8 bases. In germline, CDR1 is SGHDT, CDR2 YYEEEE. The CDR3 here is CASSFRRYTEAFF. CDR3 nucleotides: TGTGCCAGCAGCTTTAGGCGGTACACTGAAGCTTTCTTT.

This clonotype has more than one count but fewer than ten. The V call is TRBV12-3 or TRBV12-4, the J call TRBJ1-2, with D perhaps matching TRBD1 (6 bases). V was cut by 6 bases and J by 4 bases, with 15 bases left in between. This CDR3 has 14 amino acids. For the CDR3, the DNA is TGTGCCAGCAGAGGACAGAGGGGAGCCTATGGCTACACCTTC. Amino acids: CASRGQRGAYGYTF.

This clonotype was seen more than once but under ten times. V and J are TRBV10-2 and TRBJ2-7; TRBD1 might be the D (5 bases). Germline-derived CDR1 and CDR2 are WSHSY and SAAADI. This CDR3 has 16 residues. V dropped 0 bases and J dropped 1 base, with 13 bases sitting between them. The CDR3 DNA follows: TGCGCCAGCAGTGAGTCAGGTACAGGACGGTCCTACGAGCAGTACTTC. It is translated as CASSESGTGRSYEQYF.

In its sample, this clonotype was seen many times. The CDR3 DNA reads TGTGCCAGTAATAGGGGGCTTCGGAACACTGAAGCTTTCTTT. Translated, it gives CASNRGLRNTEAFF. The V and J genes are TRBV19 and TRBJ1-1; TRBD1 matches at 7 bases. The ends lost 7 bases at V and 1 base at J; junction bases unmatched: 6. Germline lookup yields CDR1 LNHDA and CDR2 SQIVND (reference sequence). The CDR3 is 14 residues long.

This clonotype was seen at least ten times. The chain has TRBV7-2 and TRBJ2-6; D call uncertain. Germline CDR1 SGHTA, CDR2 FQGNSA. The CDR3 is 15 residues long. The V and J ends lost 1 base and 1 base respectively, with 5 bases between them. CDR3 in DNA: TGTGCCAGCAGCTTAGGCAGATCTGGGGCCAACGTCCTGACTTTC. It codes for CASSLGRSGANVLTF.

The chain combines TRBV10-3 with TRBJ2-3, with TRBD2 identical over 8 bases. CDR1 is ENHRY, CDR2 SYGVKD, per germline. CDR3 length: 16 amino acids. The V segment lost 4 bases and the J segment 1 base; nucleotides outside the gene matches: 7. The chain's CDR3 is CAISGLAGGRTDTQYF. DNA of the CDR3: TGTGCCATCAGTGGTCTGGCGGGGGGCCGCACAGATACGCAGTATTTT.

Only a few counts were recorded for this clonotype. The rearrangement links TRBV27 to TRBJ1-2; a possible D gene is TRBD1 (6 bases). CDR1 MNHEY and CDR2 SMNVEV come from the germline V gene (reference sequence). V gave up 0 bases and J gave up 1 base, with 15 bases separating them. The CDR3 has 17 amino acids. CDR3 nucleotide sequence: TGTGCCAGCAGTTTATCGTTCGGAGGGGGTGATAACTATGGCTACACCTTC. It yields the protein CASSLSFGGGDNYGYTF.

This clonotype was picked up many times. The gene calls are TRBV7-2 and TRBJ1-5; D is perhaps TRBD1 (6 bases). Germline V CDR1 and CDR2: SGHTA, FQGNSA. V gave up 1 base and J gave up 2 bases, with 9 bases separating them. This CDR3 is 15 amino acids long. CDR3 sequence (DNA): TGTGCCAGCAGCTTAGGAGGGGGAGGCAATCAGCCCCAGCATTTT. It specifies CASSLGGGGNQPQHF. Using reference TRBV7-2 and TRBJ1-5 for the parts outside the CDR3, the full variable domain is GAGVSQSPSNKVTEKGKDVELRCDPISGHTALYWYRQSLGQGLEFLIYFQGNSAPDKSGLPSDRFSAERTGGSVSTLTIQRTQQEDSAVYLCASSLGGGGNQPQHFGDGTRLSIL.

This clonotype has ten or more counts. V usage is TRBV28 and J usage is TRBJ2-7; TRBD1 matches at 7 bases. Unmatched junction bases numbered 6, after V lost 3 bases and J lost 1 base. Germline V lookup: CDR1 MDHEN, CDR2 SYDVKM. The CDR3 is 15 amino acids. CDR3 DNA sequence: TGTGCCAGCAGTTTCGTGGGACAGTTTTCCTACGAGCAGTACTTC. Its translation is CASSFVGQFSYEQYF.

This clonotype was seen at least ten times. V is TRBV7-2 and J is TRBJ1-5; the match to TRBD1 covers 8 bases. The CDR3 has 20 residues. Germline V lookup: CDR1 SGHTA, CDR2 FQGNSA. J gave up 1 base and V 5 bases, and 19 bases lay outside the gene matches. CDR3 sequence: CASSLQDRGLFLGSNQPQHF. The CDR3 nucleotides are TGTGCCAGCAGCCTTCAAGACAGGGGTCTTTTTTTGGGCAGCAATCAGCCCCAGCATTTT. The variable domain in full, with the rest retrieved from reference TRBV7-2 and TRBJ1-5, is GAGVSQSPSNKVTEKGKDVELRCDPISGHTALYWYRQSLGQGLEFLIYFQGNSAPDKSGLPSDRFSAERTGGSVSTLTIQRTQQEDSAVYLCASSLQDRGLFLGSNQPQHFGDGTRLSIL.

This clonotype turned up a few times. Here the CDR3 DNA reads TGTGCCAGCAGTTTGCTGGGACAGGGGAGGGCTGAAGCTTTCTTT. Amino acid sequence: CASSLLGQGRAEAFF. The V gene is TRBV28, the J gene TRBJ1-1; 10 bases are a match to TRBD1. The CDR3 contains 15 residues. CDR1 is MDHEN and CDR2 is SYDVKM in the germline V gene. V was clipped by 3 bases and J by 6 bases; unmatched bases: 7.

CDR3 protein: CASSVGHHTGELFF. Written as DNA, the CDR3 is TGTGCCAGCAGCGTAGGGCACCACACCGGGGAGCTGTTTTTT. V usage is TRBV9 and J usage is TRBJ2-2; no firm D call. Germline CDR1 is SGDLS and CDR2 is YYNGEE. This CDR3 has 14 residues. Trimming pared 0 bases from V and 3 bases from J, leaving 6 bases between.

This clonotype was counted only a few times. The J gene is TRBJ1-5, the V gene TRBV29-1; TRBD1 matches 7 bases. The germline gives CDR1 SQVTM, CDR2 ANQGSEA. J lost 2 bases, V lost 6 bases, and 4 bases had no gene match. The CDR3 loop spans 13 amino acids. The chain's CDR3 is CSVGDRGNQPQHF. In DNA, the CDR3 is TGCAGCGTCGGTGACAGGGGCAATCAGCCCCAGCATTTT.

This clonotype occurred many times. The chain has TRBV7-8 and TRBJ2-3; possible D gene TRBD2, 5 bases. Trimming removed 0 bases from V and 6 bases from J, with 16 bases in between. CDR3 length: 16 amino acids. Germline-derived CDR1 and CDR2 are SGHVS and FQNEAQ. CDR3 loop: CASSLAEETWADTQYF. Written as DNA, the CDR3 is TGTGCCAGCAGCTTAGCGGAGGAGACCTGGGCGGATACGCAGTATTTT.

Only a few counts were recorded for this clonotype. V usage is TRBV5-1 and J usage is TRBJ2-7; D possibly corresponds to TRBD1 (6 bases). Germline V gives CDR1 SGHRS, CDR2 YFSETQ. Trimming removed 0 bases from V and 0 bases from J, with 13 bases in between. The CDR3 covers 16 residues. CDR3 coding DNA: TGCGCCAGCAGCTTGGCCAGGACAGAGTCCTCCTACGAGCAGTACTTC. Protein product: CASSLARTESSYEQYF. The variable domain in full, with the rest retrieved from reference TRBV5-1 and TRBJ2-7, is KAGVTQTPRYLIKTRGQQVTLSCSPISGHRSVSWYQQTPGQGLQFLFEYFSETQRNKGNFPGRFSGRQFSNSRSEMNVSTLELGDSALYLCASSLARTESSYEQYFGPGTRLTVT.

This clonotype has just one count. This sequence joins TRBV12-3 or TRBV12-4 and TRBJ2-3; 9 bases agree with TRBD1. J gave up 0 bases and V 5 bases, and 9 bases lay outside the gene matches. The CDR3 length is 17 residues. CDR3 coding DNA: TGTGCCAGCAGTCCCGGGGACAGGGTGGGAAGCACAGATACGCAGTATTTT. Amino acid sequence: CASSPGDRVGSTDTQYF.